The entry that follows covers one T cell receptor beta chain sequence. Its antigen is unidentified. The primer mix had 60 Vbeta and 13 Jbeta primers. Here immunoSEQ multiplex PCR was the method, and the copy in TCRdb shows in-frame clones only, minus some. This table lists about 140,000 clones. This sample is part of a study of cytomegalovirus exposure and HLA in healthy donors. General study results and limits: For most TCR sequences rarity was the rule, although some public TCRs occurred in many donors. In an earlier analysis, in about 530 donors, most V segments appeared productive either ~90% or ~30% of the time.

Trimming took off 3 bases at V and 4 bases at J, with 12 bases between the two ends. The CDR3 extends over 14 amino acids. Germline V CDR1 and CDR2: SGHRS, YFSETQ. Input material: PBMCs. The clonotype comes from a woman under 30 in good health and CMV-seronegative. The chain couples TRBV5-1 to TRBJ2-3; TRBD2 is a possible D gene (6 bases). The DNA for the CDR3 is TGCGCCAGCAGCTGGAGGAGGGGCCCAGATACGCAGTATTTT. This sequence encodes CASSWRRGPDTQYF.